The rows below give T cell receptor beta chains drawn from one sample of a study of cytomegalovirus exposure and HLA in healthy donors. Measured with immunoSEQ multiplex PCR; TCRdb has only the in-frame clones, and not every one. The sample holds 130,000 or so clones; roughly 89% are singletons and the top ten take approximately 9.2%. Source material: PBMCs. These receptors were taken from a young woman in good health and CMV-seropositive. CDR3s include the opening cysteine and the closing phenylalanine or tryptophan. A D gene is named only where the DNA matches it firmly. Clone sizes are given selectively: once, few, many, or a class where the clone is expanded.

J gene,V gene,D gene,clone size,CDR3 protein,CDR3 DNA
TRBJ2-2,TRBV5-5,.,.,CASSHRQELGGELFF,TGTGCCAGCAGTCATCGACAGGAGTTGGGCGGGGAGCTGTTTTTT
TRBJ2-1,TRBV7-2,TRBD2,.,CASSFSGGGNEQFF,TGTGCCAGCAGCTTTAGCGGGGGGGGGAATGAGCAGTTCTTC
TRBJ2-7,TRBV5-1,TRBD2,.,CASSLATGRAYEQYF,TGCGCCAGCAGCTTGGCGACCGGGAGGGCATACGAGCAGTACTTC
TRBJ2-7,TRBV6-1,.,.,CASSGLETRGEQYF,TGTGCCAGCAGTGGTCTAGAAACCCGGGGCGAGCAGTACTTC
TRBJ2-7,TRBV6-6,TRBD2,.,CASRPGGSSYEQYF,TGTGCCAGCCGCCCGGGCGGGAGCTCCTACGAGCAGTACTTC
TRBJ2-5,TRBV4-1,TRBD2,.,CASSQELGTSGGATKTQYF,TGCGCCAGCAGCCAAGAACTCGGGACTAGCGGGGGGGCCACGAAGACCCAGTACTTC
TRBJ2-7,TRBV5-1,TRBD1,.,CASSSGQGPYEQYF,TGCGCCAGCAGCTCGGGACAGGGGCCCTACGAGCAGTACTTC
TRBJ1-4,TRBV19,TRBD1,.,CASSIDRGNEKLFF,TGTGCCAGTAGTATCGACAGGGGGAATGAAAAACTGTTTTTT
TRBJ1-4,TRBV4-2,.,.,CASSQGTGSNEKLFF,TGTGCCAGCAGCCAAGGAACAGGGAGTAATGAAAAACTGTTTTTT
TRBJ1-2,TRBV19,.,.,CASLLRGYGYTF,TGTGCCTCACTTCTGCGGGGGTATGGCTACACCTTC
TRBJ2-7,TRBV21-1,.,.,CASSKRSLAGVAYEQYF,TGTGCCAGCAGCAAAAGGTCACTAGCGGGGGTCGCCTACGAGCAGTACTTC
TRBJ1-2,TRBV27,.,.,CASSTNRQLYYGYTF,TGTGCCAGCAGTACTAATCGACAGCTCTACTATGGCTACACCTTC
TRBJ2-5,TRBV7-2,TRBD1,.,CASSVDRAQETQYF,TGTGCCAGCAGCGTGGACAGGGCCCAAGAGACCCAGTACTTC
TRBJ1-1,TRBV11-2,TRBD1,.,CASSHHRGGRSTEAFF,TGTGCCAGCAGCCACCACAGGGGGGGACGGAGCACTGAAGCTTTCTTT
TRBJ2-1,TRBV9,TRBD2,once,CASSLGTSGYNEQFF,TGTGCCAGCAGCCTAGGGACTAGCGGGTACAATGAGCAGTTCTTC
TRBJ1-5,TRBV29-1,.,.,CSVQGLGQPQHF,TGCAGCGTTCAGGGGCTGGGTCAGCCCCAGCATTTT
TRBJ1-1,TRBV19,.,many,CASSGGAPDREAFF,TGTGCCAGTAGTGGCGGGGCCCCTGATAGGGAAGCTTTCTTT
TRBJ2-2,TRBV5-1,TRBD1,.,CASRREAGGAAAGELFF,TGCGCCAGCAGGCGAGAAGCAGGGGGCGCTGCGGCCGGGGAGCTGTTTTTT
TRBJ1-6,TRBV7-9,.,.,CASSLETQANSPLHF,TGTGCCAGCAGCCTAGAGACTCAAGCGAATTCACCCCTCCACTTT
TRBJ2-3,TRBV4-2,.,.,CASSQERLADTQYF,TGTGCCAGCAGCCAAGAGAGACTAGCAGATACGCAGTATTTT
TRBJ1-2,TRBV7-6,.,.,CASSPEGQGPFNYGYTF,TGTGCCAGCAGCCCGGAGGGGCAGGGACCTTTTAACTATGGCTACACCTTC
TRBJ2-1,TRBV4-3,TRBD2,.,CASSQDLRLAGAYNEQFF,TGCGCCAGCAGCCAAGATCTTAGGCTAGCGGGGGCCTACAATGAGCAGTTCTTC
TRBJ2-7,TRBV6-1,TRBD1,.,CASSRGQAYEQYF,TGTGCCAGCAGTAGAGGACAGGCCTACGAGCAGTACTTC
TRBJ1-1,TRBV14,.,.,CASSQDRYRVPSSNTEAFF,TGTGCCAGCAGCCAAGACCGCTACAGGGTGCCCAGTTCGAACACTGAAGCTTTCTTT
TRBJ2-6,TRBV2,TRBD1,.,CASSPGGSGANVLTF,TGTGCCAGCTCCCCAGGGGGATCTGGGGCCAACGTCCTGACTTTC
TRBJ2-2,TRBV15,TRBD2,.,CATSTLGEGRIGELFF,TGTGCCACCAGCACCCTAGGGGAGGGACGGATCGGGGAGCTGTTTTTT
TRBJ2-2,TRBV14,.,.,CASSQFLTGELFF,TGTGCCAGCAGCCAATTCCTCACCGGGGAGCTGTTTTTT
TRBJ2-2,TRBV11-2,.,.,CASSLGSWRSNTGELFF,TGTGCCAGCAGCTTAGGGTCATGGCGGTCCAACACCGGGGAGCTGTTTTTT
TRBJ1-1,TRBV4-1,.,.,CASSPGGRGHTEAFF,TGCGCCAGCAGCCCAGGTGGGAGGGGCCACACTGAAGCTTTCTTT
TRBJ1-1,TRBV6-5,TRBD1,.,CASSYAGQGWSTEAFF,TGTGCCAGCAGTTATGCGGGACAGGGCTGGAGCACTGAAGCTTTCTTT
TRBJ2-7,TRBV29-1,TRBD2,.,CSVVQAGGPYEQYF,TGCAGCGTTGTGCAAGCGGGGGGGCCCTACGAGCAGTACTTC